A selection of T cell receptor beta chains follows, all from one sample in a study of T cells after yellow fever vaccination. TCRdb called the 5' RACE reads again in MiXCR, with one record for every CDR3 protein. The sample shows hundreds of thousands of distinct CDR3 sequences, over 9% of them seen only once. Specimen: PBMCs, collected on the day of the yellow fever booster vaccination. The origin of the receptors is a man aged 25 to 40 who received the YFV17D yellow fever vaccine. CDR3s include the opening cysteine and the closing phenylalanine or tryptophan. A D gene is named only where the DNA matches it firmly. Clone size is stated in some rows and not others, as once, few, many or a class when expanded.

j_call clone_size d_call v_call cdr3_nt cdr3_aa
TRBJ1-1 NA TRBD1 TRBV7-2 TGTGCCAGCAGCGCGGCACAGGGGGCCACTAAAGCTTTCTTT CASSAAQGATKAFF
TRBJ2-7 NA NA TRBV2 TGTGCCGGGAGGGGGAACTCCTACGAGCAGTACTTC CAGRGNSYEQYF
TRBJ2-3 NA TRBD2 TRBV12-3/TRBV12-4 TGTGCCATCAGTTTAGGACTAGCGGGGGCCGCCGGCACAGATACGCAGTATTTT CAISLGLAGAAGTDTQYF
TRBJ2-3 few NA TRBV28 TGTGCCAGCAGCACCTTGGGGGGATTGTACCCCGTAGGGGATACGCAGTATTTT CASSTLGGLYPVGDTQYF
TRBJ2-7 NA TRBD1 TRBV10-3 TGTGCCATCAGTGATGGTTGGGGACAGGAGCACTACGAGCAGTACTTC CAISDGWGQEHYEQYF
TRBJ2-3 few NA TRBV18 TGTGCCAGCTCTCTCCGGACTGCAGATACGCAGTATTTT CASSLRTADTQYF
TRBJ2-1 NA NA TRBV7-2 TGTGCCAGCAGCCCGGGGACGGCCCAAAGTAATGAGCAGTTCTTC CASSPGTAQSNEQFF
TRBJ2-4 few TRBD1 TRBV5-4 TGTGCCAGCAGATCTGGACAGGGCGAATTAGAGTACTTC CASRSGQGELEYF
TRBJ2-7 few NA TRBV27 TGTGCCAGCAGTTTATGGGACGGGACCTACGAGCAGTACTTC CASSLWDGTYEQYF
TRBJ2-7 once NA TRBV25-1 TGTGCCAGCAGGACCGGGACACTAATCCTCTACGAGCAGTACTTC CASRTGTLILYEQYF
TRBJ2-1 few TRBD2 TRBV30 TGTGCCTGGAGTGAGGGCCAGGGAGGGTACAATGAGCAGTTCTTC CAWSEGQGGYNEQFF
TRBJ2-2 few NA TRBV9 TGTGCCAGCAGCGTAGGAGGACGGGCCACCGGGGAGCTGTTTTTT CASSVGGRATGELFF
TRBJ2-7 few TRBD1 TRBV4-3 TGCGCCAGCAGCAGACGACAGGGGGCTGTCGAGCAGTACTTC CASSRRQGAVEQYF
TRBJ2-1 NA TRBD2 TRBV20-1 TGCAGTGCTAGTTTGTGGGAGGGGAGCTCCTACAATGAGCAGTTCTTC CSASLWEGSSYNEQFF
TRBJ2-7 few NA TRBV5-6 TGTGCCAGCAGCTTGGATTGGAGGTCTGGCGAGCAGTACTTC CASSLDWRSGEQYF
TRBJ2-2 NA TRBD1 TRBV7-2 TGTGCCAGCAGCTGGACCGGGACAGCGAACACCGGGGAGCTGTTTTTT CASSWTGTANTGELFF
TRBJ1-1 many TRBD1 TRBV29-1 TGCAGCGTTAAGGGGACAGGGAGCACTGAAGCTTTCTTT CSVKGTGSTEAFF
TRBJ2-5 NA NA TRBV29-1 TGCAGCGCCTACGGGGCCCAAGAGACCCAGTACTTC CSAYGAQETQYF
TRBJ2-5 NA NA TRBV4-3 TGCGCCAGCAGCCAAGATCTAGCAAGCGCTCCCGGGGAGACCCAGTACTTC CASSQDLASAPGETQYF
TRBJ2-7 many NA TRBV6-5 TGTGCCAGCAGTTACTCGCAGGGCGCTACCTACGAGCAGTACTTC CASSYSQGATYEQYF
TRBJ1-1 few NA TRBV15 TGTGCCACCAGCAGAGTGAACACTGAAGCTTTCTTT CATSRVNTEAFF
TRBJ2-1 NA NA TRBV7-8 TGTGCCAGCAGCTTAGGAAGCTTTGTCGCTGAGCAGTTCTTC CASSLGSFVAEQFF
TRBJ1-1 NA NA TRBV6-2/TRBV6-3 TGTGCCAGCAGTCTCCCCGGGGGAGGACAGAGTTTTGAAGCTTTCTTT CASSLPGGGQSFEAFF
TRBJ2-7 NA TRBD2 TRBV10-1 TGCGCCAGCAGTGAGTCGAGGACTAGCGGAGCCTACGAGCAGTACTTC CASSESRTSGAYEQYF
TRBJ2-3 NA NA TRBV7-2 TGTGCCAGCAGCCAATCCGGGACAGATACGCAGTATTTT CASSQSGTDTQYF
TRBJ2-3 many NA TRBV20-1 TGCAGTGCTCCGATTGGTACGCAGTATTTT CSAPIGTQYF
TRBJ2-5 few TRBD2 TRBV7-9 TGTGCCAGCAGCTTAGAGGGAGGGCCAGGAGAGACCCAGTACTTC CASSLEGGPGETQYF
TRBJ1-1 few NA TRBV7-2 TGTGCCAGCAGTCAAGACAGGAGAACTGAAGCTTTCTTT CASSQDRRTEAFF
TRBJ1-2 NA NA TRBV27 TGTGCCAGCAGTTTATCTGGGAGTCTATATGGCTACACCTTC CASSLSGSLYGYTF
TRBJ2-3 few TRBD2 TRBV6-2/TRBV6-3 TGTGCCAGCAGTTTTATGGGTCGGGCGGGAGTGCCAGATACGCAGTATTTT CASSFMGRAGVPDTQYF
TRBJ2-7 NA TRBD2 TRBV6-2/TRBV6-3 TGTGCCAGCAGTGCGCTTCGGCGGGAGAGCTACGAGCAGTACTTC CASSALRRESYEQYF
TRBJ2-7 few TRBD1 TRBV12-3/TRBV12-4 TGTGCCAGCAGTTTCACAGGACAGGGTGGCGAGCAGTACTTC CASSFTGQGGEQYF
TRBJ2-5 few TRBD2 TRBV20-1 TGCAGTGCCCCGGCCAGCGGGAGTCGGGAGACCCAGTACTTC CSAPASGSRETQYF
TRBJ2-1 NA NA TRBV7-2 TGTGCCAGCAGCGGGACGCAGCAGTTCTTC CASSGTQQFF
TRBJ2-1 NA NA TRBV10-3 TGTGCGACTGGTCCGGGAAACAATGAGCAGTTCTTC CATGPGNNEQFF
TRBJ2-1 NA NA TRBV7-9 TGTGCCAGCAGCTTAGAGCTGGGGGTAACCTTGGATGAGCAGTTCTTC CASSLELGVTLDEQFF
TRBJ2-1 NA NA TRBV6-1 TGTGCCAGCAGGAGGACCTCGATACGCGGGATCGAGCAGTTCTTC CASRRTSIRGIEQFF
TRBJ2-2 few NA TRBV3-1 TGTGCCAGCAGCAAAACGGCATCTCTGGAGCTGTTTTTT CASSKTASLELFF
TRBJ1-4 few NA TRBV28 TGTGCCAGCAGTTTAATGCTTGGGGAAAAACTGTTTTTT CASSLMLGEKLFF
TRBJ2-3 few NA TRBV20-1 TGCAGTGCTCGGACAGCCTCCACAGATACGCAGTATTTT CSARTASTDTQYF
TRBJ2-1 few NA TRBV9 TGTGCCAGCAGCCCCCCGGACGGAAGCTCCTACAATGAGCAGTTCTTC CASSPPDGSSYNEQFF
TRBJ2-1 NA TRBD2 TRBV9 TGTGCCAGCAGCGTAGAACTAGCGGGCAATGAGCAGTTCTTC CASSVELAGNEQFF
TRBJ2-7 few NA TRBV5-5 TGTGCCAGCAGCTTCGCTGTAAAGACCTACGAGCAGTACTTC CASSFAVKTYEQYF
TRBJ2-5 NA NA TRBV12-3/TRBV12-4 TGTGCCAGCAGGGTCGGGGGACTCGCCCAAGAGACCCAGTACTTC CASRVGGLAQETQYF
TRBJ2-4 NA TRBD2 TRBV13 TGTGCCAGCAGCTTAGATGACGGGACTACCTCTCACTTAGCCAAAAACATTCAGTACTTC CASSLDDGTTSHLAKNIQYF
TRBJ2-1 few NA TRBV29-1 TGCAGCGTCATTTGGGGGCCCAATGAGCAGTTCTTC CSVIWGPNEQFF
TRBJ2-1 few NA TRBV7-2 TGTGCCAGCAGCCAGACCACTGAGCAGTTCTTC CASSQTTEQFF
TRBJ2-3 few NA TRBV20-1 TGCAGTGCTAGAGCGGCGGCAGGCACAGATACGCAGTATTTT CSARAAAGTDTQYF